One sample yielded the 27 T cell receptor beta chains listed below, sequenced in a study of naive and memory T cell subsets. Findings and limits, study-wide: Naive repertoires, especially CD8, held a few larger clonotypes, possibly memory cells re-expressing CD45RA.

These receptors lack a known antigen. An equimolar mix of two oligonucleotides served as the beta constant-region primer for TRBC1 and TRBC2. Four rounds of PCR amplified the ligated cDNA using nested alpha and beta constant-region primers plus SP2. TCRdb itself ran the UMI-ligation and nested PCR reads through MiXCR, one entry per CDR3 protein. The sample lists roughly 100,000 distinct CDR3 sequences; about 15% were seen once. The specimen was naive CD8+ T cells from blood. The receptors derive from a human donor in good health.

This chain links TRBV5-4 with TRBJ2-1; D is perhaps TRBD1 (6 bases). This CDR3 is built from 15 residues. The ends were cut back, 0 bases at V and 7 bases at J, with 14 bases in the middle. Germline V lookup: CDR1 SGHNT, CDR2 YYREEE (reference sequence). CDR3 in DNA: TGTGCCAGCAGCTTGGTACAGGGATCTGAGAATGAGCAGTTCTTC. As protein: CASSLVQGSENEQFF.

This clonotype was counted a few times. The rearrangement uses TRBV20-1 and TRBJ1-5; D unresolved. The CDR3 contains 15 residues. V lost 0 bases and J 9 bases, leaving 18 bases between the germline ends. The V gene's germline CDR1 is DFQATT and CDR2 SNEGSKA (reference sequence). The CDR3 nucleotides are TGCAGTGCTAGAGATCGAAGGTACGAGGTGGGGCCCCAGCATTTT. Its translation: CSARDRRYEVGPQHF.

The V call is TRBV20-1, the J call TRBJ1-1; D is unresolved. Germline V gene sequence: CDR1 DFQATT, CDR2 SNEGSKA (reference sequence). V lost 6 bases to trimming and J lost 8 bases, with 13 bases between them. CDR3 size: 11 residues. DNA of the CDR3: TGCAGTGCCACCCACTACGACGAAGCTTTCTTT. Residues: CSATHYDEAFF.

The rearrangement joins TRBV12-3 or TRBV12-4 to TRBJ1-5; D unresolved. The CDR3 contains 15 residues. Trimming removed 3 bases from V and 3 bases from J, with 12 bases in between. CDR3 protein: CASSFGEEFNQPQHF. CDR3 in DNA: TGTGCCAGCAGTTTTGGGGAGGAGTTCAATCAGCCCCAGCATTTT.

The chain couples TRBV29-1 to TRBJ2-1; no clear D gene. The V gene lost 4 bases and the J gene lost 5 bases, with 18 bases spanning the gap. CDR1 SQVTM and CDR2 ANQGSEA come from the germline V gene. The CDR3 totals 15 residues. In nucleotides, the CDR3 is TGCAGCGTTGTCTCTTGGTCACTGACCAACAATGAGCAGTTCTTC. This encodes CSVVSWSLTNNEQFF.

This rearrangement joins TRBV12-3 or TRBV12-4 to TRBJ2-7; D not resolved. CDR3 length: 15 residues. V was cut by 2 bases and J by 6 bases, with 17 bases left in between. This CDR3 is CASSLSIMGTSEQYF. The CDR3 DNA reads TGTGCCAGCAGTTTAAGTATAATGGGAACCAGCGAGCAGTACTTC.

This clonotype was seen at least ten times. The chain couples TRBV4-3 to TRBJ2-7; D uncertain. Trimming pared 1 base from V and 5 bases from J, leaving 9 bases between. The germline CDR1 and CDR2 sequences are LGHNA and YSLEER. The CDR3 is 13 amino acids. The CDR3, as DNA: TGCGCCAGCAGCCAAGGAGATGCTAACGAGCAGTACTTC. Translated, it gives CASSQGDANEQYF.

The J gene is TRBJ2-5, the V gene TRBV12-5; D is unresolved. CDR3 length: 14 residues. Germline V lookup: CDR1 LGHNT, CDR2 FRNRAP. Trimming removed 1 base from V and 0 bases from J, with 6 bases in between. CDR3 amino acids: CASGLDPDQETQYF. CDR3 coding DNA: TGTGCTAGTGGTTTGGACCCCGACCAAGAGACCCAGTACTTC.

The rearrangement links TRBV7-9 to TRBJ2-1; 10 bases align to TRBD1. Germline CDR1 is SEHNR and CDR2 is FQNEAQ (reference sequence). The CDR3 length is 17 residues. With 2 bases clipped from V and 7 bases from J, the junction kept 11 bases outside the gene matches. The CDR3 spells CASSLISGTGVTNEQFF. As DNA, the CDR3 is TGTGCCAGCAGCTTAATATCCGGGACAGGGGTAACAAATGAGCAGTTCTTC.

V and J are TRBV12-3 or TRBV12-4 and TRBJ1-2; D is perhaps TRBD1 (5 bases). This CDR3 contains 15 residues. The V end lost 3 bases, the J end lost 5 bases, and 16 bases lay between the germline ends. Here the CDR3 DNA reads TGTGCCAGCAGTTTGGGGCAGATGTCTCCTTATGGCTACACCTTC. Its protein is CASSLGQMSPYGYTF.

This clonotype was seen more than once but under ten times. This chain connects TRBV7-9 to TRBJ2-7; 7 bases are shared with TRBD1. The CDR3 loop spans 14 amino acids. Germline V lookup: CDR1 SEHNR, CDR2 FQNEAQ (reference sequence). The J segment lost 4 bases and the V segment lost 6 bases, leaving 9 bases of the junction unmatched. CDR3 in amino acids: CASSTSPTGYEQYF. CDR3 in DNA: TGTGCCAGCAGTACTAGTCCGACAGGGTACGAGCAGTACTTC.

This chain joins TRBV4-3 and TRBJ2-7; the D call may be TRBD1 or TRBD2 (6 bases each). Trimming removed 1 base from V and 2 bases from J, with 12 bases in between. The CDR3 runs 15 residues. CDR1 is LGHNA and CDR2 is YSLEER in the germline V gene. This CDR3 reads CASSQGGGGPYEQYF. Written as DNA, the CDR3 is TGCGCCAGCAGCCAAGGAGGGGGAGGACCCTACGAGCAGTACTTC.

J is TRBJ1-5 and V is TRBV12-3 or TRBV12-4; D call uncertain. There are 12 residues in the CDR3. V lost 5 bases, J lost 7 bases, and 9 bases lay in between. CDR3 protein: CASSPSGQPQHF. The CDR3 DNA follows: TGTGCCAGCAGTCCCTCTGGACAGCCCCAGCATTTT.

The chain is built from TRBV12-3 or TRBV12-4 and TRBJ2-1; TRBD1 matches at 11 bases. V lost 4 bases to trimming and J lost 9 bases; unmatched junction nucleotides: 8. The CDR3 is 15 residues long. DNA of the CDR3: TGTGCCAGCAGTTCCCCGGGACAGGGGGAGGGTGAGCAGTTCTTC. Translated, it gives CASSSPGQGEGEQFF.

This clonotype was seen more than once but under ten times. This chain connects TRBV4-3 to TRBJ2-7; a possible D gene is TRBD2 (6 bases). Trimming took off 0 bases at V and 1 base at J, with 13 bases between the two ends. CDR3 size: 16 residues. Germline V gene lookup returns CDR1 LGHNA and CDR2 YSLEER. CDR3 loop: CASSQDLGTGSYEQYF. In nucleotides, the CDR3 is TGCGCCAGCAGCCAAGATCTTGGGACTGGGTCCTACGAGCAGTACTTC.

On this clonotype: This may arise from a read error, as a much more abundant clone is one base away. The chain uses TRBV3-1 and TRBJ1-2; D is possibly TRBD1 (5 bases). The CDR3 spans 13 residues. Germline V gene data show CDR1 as LGHDT and CDR2 as YNNKEL (reference sequence). CDR3 sequence: CASSQDSTGGSSF. CDR3 bases: TGTGCCAGCAGCCAAGATTCAACAGGAGGGTCCTCTTTC. The entire variable domain, with the rest obtained from reference TRBV3-1 and TRBJ1-2, is as follows: DTAVSQTPKYLVTQMGNDKSIKCEQNLGHDTMYWYKQDSKKFLKIMFSYNNKELIINETVPNRFSPKSPDKAHLNLHINSLELGDSAVYFCASSQDSTGGSSFGSGTRLTVV.

J is TRBJ1-2 and V is TRBV7-8; the match to TRBD1 covers 9 bases. The length of the CDR3 is 14 residues. CDR1 and CDR2 from the germline V gene are SGHVS and FQNEAQ. V was clipped by 5 bases and J by 3 bases; unmatched bases: 4. The CDR3 protein is CASSPGQGYYGYTF. CDR3 DNA: TGTGCCAGCAGCCCGGGACAGGGCTACTATGGCTACACCTTC.

At least ten counts were recorded for this clonotype. This rearrangement joins TRBV10-2 to TRBJ2-7, with D hard to call. Germline values: CDR1 WSHSY, CDR2 SAAADI. V was pared by 4 bases and J by 3 bases, with 4 bases between. The CDR3 is made up of 11 amino acids. The CDR3 DNA reads as TGCGCCAGCAGTGCTGGCTACGAGCAGTACTTC. Translating gives CASSAGYEQYF.

This clonotype occurred a few times. The genes are TRBV21-1 and TRBJ1-5; TRBD1, the table's D call, was not compared with the DNA. TRBV21-1 is noted as a pseudogene. This CDR3 spans 16 amino acids. The CDR3 DNA reads TGTGCCAGCAGCAATTTATTCCAGGGACACAATCAGCCCCAGCATTTT. Translated: CASSNLFQGHNQPQHF.

This chain's CDR3 is CASTSRDRADYGELFF. CDR3 coding DNA: TGTGCCAGTACCTCCCGGGACAGGGCCGATTACGGGGAGCTGTTTTTT. The chain uses TRBV13 and TRBJ2-2; 9 nucleotides align to TRBD1. Germline values: CDR1 PRHDT, CDR2 FYEKMQ (reference sequence). J lost 7 bases, V lost 9 bases, and 15 bases had no gene match. The CDR3 contains 16 residues.

The V gene is TRBV1, the J gene TRBJ1-6; the table names TRBD1, a call not compared with the DNA. TRBV1 is reported as a pseudogene. The CDR3 has 18 amino acids. This chain's CDR3 is CTSSQRDRIPRKYSPLHF. CDR3 in DNA: TGCACCAGCAGCCAAAGGGACAGGATCCCTCGGAAGTATTCACCCCTCCACTTT.

This clonotype appeared a single time. A much bigger clone sits one base away, suggesting this may be a read error. The chain has TRBV20-1 and TRBJ2-1; 7 bases fit TRBD2. This CDR3 region has 15 residues. J lost 2 bases, V lost 5 bases, and 9 bases had no gene match. CDR1 DFQATT and CDR2 SNEGSKA come from the germline V gene (reference sequence). CDR3: CSAGRAVSPYNEQFF. In DNA form, the CDR3 reads TGCAGTGCTGGGAGGGCAGTGTCCCCCTACAATGAGCAGTTCTTC.

This clonotype was counted between two and nine times. This chain joins TRBV7-2 and TRBJ2-5; 8 positions agree with TRBD1. Germline CDR1 reads SGHTA; CDR2 reads FQGNSA. Trimming at V came to 5 bases and at J to 6 bases, leaving 8 bases not matched to a gene. This CDR3 contains 14 residues. For the CDR3, the DNA is TGTGCCAGCAGCCGAGGACAGGGTGGAAAGACCCAGTACTTC. Protein: CASSRGQGGKTQYF. Supplemented by reference TRBV7-2 and TRBJ2-5, the full variable domain reads GAGVSQSPSNKVTEKGKDVELRCDPISGHTALYWYRQSLGQGLEFLIYFQGNSAPDKSGLPSDRFSAERTGGSVSTLTIQRTQQEDSAVYLCASSRGQGGKTQYFGPGTRLLVL.

This chain links TRBV27 with TRBJ1-2; no clear D. Germline V gene data show CDR1 as MNHEY and CDR2 as SMNVEV (reference sequence). Between the trimmed V and J ends, which lost 3 bases and 8 bases, there was a span of 13 bases. This CDR3 is 13 amino acids long. CDR3 protein: CASSFRGLRGYTF. CDR3 DNA: TGTGCCAGCAGTTTCCGGGGTTTACGCGGCTACACCTTC.

The chain is built from TRBV4-3 and TRBJ2-1; D is perhaps TRBD1 or TRBD2 (5 bases each). The CDR3 extends over 16 amino acids. CDR1 is LGHNA and CDR2 is YSLEER in the germline V gene. V was pared by 4 bases and J by 0 bases, with 13 bases between. In DNA, the CDR3 is TGCGCCAGCAGCCGAGACTACAGGAGCTCCTACAATGAGCAGTTCTTC. Amino acids: CASSRDYRSSYNEQFF.

This clonotype was observed many times. CDR3 sequence reads: CASSPLAGTYNEQFF. Here the CDR3 DNA reads TGTGCCAGCAGTCCGCTAGCGGGGACCTACAATGAGCAGTTCTTC. The chain uses TRBV27 and TRBJ2-1; 9 bases agree with TRBD2. Losses at the gene ends were 5 bases for V and 2 bases for J; bases not matched to a gene: 4. CDR3 length equals 15 residues. CDR1 and CDR2 from the germline V gene are MNHEY and SMNVEV (reference sequence).

This clonotype was detected only a few times. The chain links TRBV29-1 to TRBJ2-1, with D unresolved. CDR1 is SQVTM, CDR2 ANQGSEA, per germline. The CDR3 totals 14 residues. V was pared by 7 bases and J by 8 bases, with 21 bases between. The CDR3 reads CSATPLGSVDEQFF. Here the CDR3 DNA reads TGCAGCGCCACCCCCCTGGGTTCGGTCGATGAGCAGTTCTTC.